One and the same sample provided the 20 T cell receptor beta chains below, sequenced in a study of identical twins. Using its own MiXCR run on the 5' RACE reads, TCRdb lists one record per CDR3 protein. The sample lists 350,000 to 450,000 distinct CDR3 sequences; approximately 17% were seen once. Sequencing used naive T cells sorted from blood. Source of these receptors: a man aged 45 to 65 in good health.

Many counts were recorded for this clonotype. The genes are TRBV4-3 and TRBJ2-1; possibly TRBD1 for D (6 bases). The V gene's germline CDR1 is LGHNA and CDR2 YSLEER. CDR3 length: 15 amino acids. V was pared by 2 bases and J by 2 bases, with 10 bases between. DNA of the CDR3: TGCGCCAGCAGCCAAAAGCAGGGGCCCTACAATGAGCAGTTCTTC. It yields the protein CASSQKQGPYNEQFF.

The chain employs TRBV4-3 and TRBJ2-7; the D is unclear. The V and J ends lost 4 bases and 4 bases respectively, with 11 bases between them. This CDR3 is built from 13 residues. Germline CDR1 is LGHNA and CDR2 is YSLEER. The CDR3, as DNA: TGCGCCAGCAGCCCGTCCGAACAGTACGAGCAGTACTTC. It yields the protein CASSPSEQYEQYF.

This clonotype occurred many times. This chain links TRBV29-1 with TRBJ2-5; perhaps TRBD1 as D (5 bases). V gave up 3 bases and J gave up 5 bases, with 13 bases separating them. Germline lookup yields CDR1 SQVTM and CDR2 ANQGSEA. The CDR3 totals 13 residues. The DNA for the CDR3 is TGCAGCGTTGACGCAGGGATTCGGGAGACCCAGTACTTC. Translated, it gives CSVDAGIRETQYF.

This clonotype has only a few counts. V and J are TRBV20-1 and TRBJ2-1, with 7 bases matching TRBD2. The germline gives CDR1 DFQATT, CDR2 SNEGSKA (reference sequence). V was clipped by 0 bases and J by 2 bases; unmatched bases: 7. CDR3 length equals 16 residues. CDR3 loop: CSARDGGRAAYNEQFF. The CDR3 nucleotides are TGCAGTGCTAGAGATGGGGGGAGGGCCGCCTACAATGAGCAGTTCTTC.

The chain has TRBV10-3 and TRBJ2-5; 7 bases match TRBD2. Trimming took 4 bases from V and 0 from J; bases not matched to a gene: 2. There are 14 residues in the CDR3. Germline assignment: CDR1 ENHRY and CDR2 SYGVKD. CDR3 in amino acids: CAISGGGDQETQYF. CDR3 nucleotides: TGTGCCATCAGTGGTGGGGGGGACCAAGAGACCCAGTACTTC.

The V gene is TRBV18, the J gene TRBJ2-4; D is uncertain. Per the germline V gene, CDR1 is KGHSH and CDR2 is LQKENI. This CDR3 has 11 residues. Deletions cut 5 bases from V and 4 bases from J, with 3 bases between. CDR3 nucleotides: TGTGCCAGCTCATCGAAAAACATTCAGTACTTC. Protein sequence: CASSSKNIQYF.

This chain uses TRBV11-2 with TRBJ2-6; no clear D. Trimming shortened V by 0 bases and J by 0 bases, and 12 bases separated the two germline ends. This CDR3 is 18 amino acids long. The V gene's germline CDR1 is SGHAT and CDR2 FQNNGV. CDR3 protein: CASSLDPDKSSGANVLTF. CDR3 nucleotides: TGTGCCAGCAGCTTAGATCCCGACAAGAGCTCTGGGGCCAACGTCCTGACTTTC.

At least ten counts were recorded for this clonotype. This chain uses TRBV20-1 with TRBJ2-5, with 11 bases matching TRBD2. V gave up 1 base and J gave up 4 bases; unmatched junction bases: 8. The CDR3 runs to 16 residues. CDR1 and CDR2 (germline): DFQATT, SNEGSKA (reference sequence). The CDR3 sequence: CSARVAGGPWGETQYF. CDR3 nucleotides: TGCAGTGCTAGAGTAGCGGGAGGGCCGTGGGGAGAGACCCAGTACTTC.

This rearrangement joins TRBV20-1 to TRBJ2-7; 7 positions agree with TRBD1. Germline values: CDR1 DFQATT, CDR2 SNEGSKA (reference sequence). The CDR3 length is 15 residues. V lost 6 bases, J lost 0 bases, and 11 bases stayed unmatched. CDR3 DNA: TGCAGTGCCAGGGGGAATAGGGATAGCTCCTACGAGCAGTACTTC. It codes for CSARGNRDSSYEQYF.

The gene calls are TRBV24-1 and TRBJ1-4; TRBD1 aligns across 7 bases. Trimming took 9 bases from V and 1 from J; bases not matched to a gene: 16. CDR3 length: 18 residues. Germline V gene lookup returns CDR1 KGHDR and CDR2 SFDVKD. The CDR3 nucleotides read TGTGCCACCGAGCCCCGGGGACAGTCAAGACTAACTAATGAAAAACTGTTTTTT. It encodes CATEPRGQSRLTNEKLFF.

The sample holds many counts of this clonotype. This chain connects TRBV12-3 or TRBV12-4 to TRBJ1-6; D unclear. Deletions cut 2 bases from V and 7 bases from J, with 6 bases between. There are 13 residues in the CDR3. The DNA of the CDR3 is TGTGCCAGCAGTTTATCCCCAAATTCACCCCTCCACTTT. This codes for CASSLSPNSPLHF.

A few counts support this clonotype. V is TRBV29-1 and J is TRBJ2-2; D ambiguous. Deletions cut 3 bases from V and 3 bases from J, with 8 bases between. This CDR3 has 13 amino acids. Germline-derived CDR1 and CDR2 are SQVTM and ANQGSEA. This CDR3 is CSVDEPYTGELFF. CDR3 in DNA: TGCAGCGTTGATGAACCATACACCGGGGAGCTGTTTTTT.

Many counts were recorded for this clonotype. The chain couples TRBV7-2 to TRBJ2-2; possibly TRBD1 for D (5 bases). CDR1 SGHTA and CDR2 FQGNSA come from the germline V gene. V was shortened by 1 base and J by 4 bases, with 10 bases between the two germline ends. The CDR3 has 15 amino acids. This chain's CDR3 is CASSLVRAGTGELFF. CDR3 nucleotide sequence: TGTGCCAGCAGCTTAGTCAGGGCCGGCACCGGGGAGCTGTTTTTT.

The rearrangement links TRBV9 to TRBJ1-5, with TRBD1 matching 8 bases. The CDR3 sequence is 15 residues long. Germline V lookup: CDR1 SGDLS, CDR2 YYNGEE. Unmatched junction bases numbered 4, after V lost 1 base and J lost 4 bases. This CDR3 reads CASSVLRTGNQPQHF. For the CDR3, the DNA is TGTGCCAGCAGCGTATTGAGGACAGGGAATCAGCCCCAGCATTTT.

This chain links TRBV2 with TRBJ2-7; TRBD2 aligns across 8 bases. V gave up 8 bases and J gave up 7 bases; unmatched junction bases: 10. Germline CDR1 SNHLY, CDR2 FYNNEI. This CDR3 is built from 13 residues. The CDR3 DNA follows: TGTGCCAGCCATGGACTAGCTTCGTGGGAGCAGTACTTC. The encoded protein is CASHGLASWEQYF.

This clonotype has more than one count but fewer than ten. This chain links TRBV25-1 with TRBJ1-1; D uncertain. Germline CDR1 is MGHDK and CDR2 is SYGVNS. The CDR3 is 13 residues long. Trimming stripped 4 bases from V and 4 bases from J, with 10 bases between. The DNA for the CDR3 is TGTGCCAGCAGTGCTATAGGGATCACTGAAGCTTTCTTT. Encoded protein: CASSAIGITEAFF.

This clonotype was picked up a small number of times. The chain recombines TRBV7-2 with TRBJ1-2; D might be TRBD1 (6 bases). The CDR3 has 14 amino acids. Germline V gives CDR1 SGHTA, CDR2 FQGNSA. V lost 5 bases, J lost 0 bases, and 10 bases lay in between. The CDR3 here is CASSLGTTNYGYTF. The CDR3, as DNA: TGTGCCAGCAGCCTCGGGACAACTAACTATGGCTACACCTTC.

This clonotype was recorded at least ten times. V usage is TRBV12-3 or TRBV12-4 and J usage is TRBJ2-2; 9 bases line up with TRBD1. Unmatched junction bases numbered 11, after V lost 5 bases and J lost 7 bases. The CDR3 extends over 16 amino acids. CDR3: CASSALGDRESGELFF. CDR3 coding DNA: TGTGCCAGCAGTGCTCTCGGGGACAGGGAAAGCGGGGAGCTGTTTTTT.

This rearrangement joins TRBV6-5 to TRBJ2-7; the D gene is possibly TRBD1 (6 bases). Trimming cost V 4 bases and J 2 bases, with 15 bases left between them. This CDR3 has 15 amino acids. Germline V lookup: CDR1 MNHEY, CDR2 SVGAGI. The CDR3 here is CASSFRQGFPYEQYF. Here the CDR3 DNA reads TGTGCCAGCAGTTTTCGGCAGGGGTTCCCCTACGAGCAGTACTTC.

Many counts were recorded for this clonotype. This rearrangement joins TRBV29-1 to TRBJ2-2; 7 nucleotides align to TRBD2. The CDR3 covers 14 residues. The V and J ends lost 4 bases and 5 bases, in that order; junction bases with no gene match: 7. The germline V gene has CDR1 SQVTM and CDR2 ANQGSEA. The CDR3 bases are TGCAGCGTTGGGCTAGCGGTCCCTACCGGGGAGCTGTTTTTT. Residues: CSVGLAVPTGELFF.